This T cell receptor beta chain was sequenced during a study of blood T cell repertoires in COVID-19. Methods used by the authors: Estimation of nucleated cell counts was performed using reference gene primer amplification. Profiled with immunoSEQ multiplex PCR; TCRdb holds only in-frame clones, not every one. V, J and clone size derive from that table, while D and trimming were established from the DNA sequence. The sample contains around 250,000 clones, roughly 89% of which appear only once. CDR1 and CDR2 (germline): MNHEY, SVGAGI. CDR3 length equals 14 residues. Trimming stripped 6 bases from V and 2 bases from J, with 12 bases between.

This sequence originates from a man under 40 who had recovered from COVID-19. The chain links TRBV6-5 to TRBJ2-3; TRBD2 might be the D (7 bases). The sequenced material came from peripheral blood. The CDR3 region has the DNA TGTGCCAGCAGGGGGGGGCCAATCACAGATACGCAGTATTTT. This sequence encodes CASRGGPITDTQYF.